This entry features one T cell receptor (beta chain) sequence. The data belong to a study of T cells in Graves' hyperthyroidism and ophthalmopathy. Study information: Specimen type is peripheral blood, collected at initial diagnosis prior to any treatment.

RNA transcripts provided the source from which TCR beta CDR3 regions were amplified. The HTBI primer set served for first-round RT-PCR of the TCR CDR3. TCRdb analysed the multiplex PCR reads with MiXCR anew, one entry per CDR3 protein. The table shows about 640,000 distinct CDR3 sequences, with 20% to 25% occurring only once. The CDR3 consists of 14 residues. V lost 3 bases and J 7 bases, leaving 13 bases between the germline ends. CDR1 is MNHEY and CDR2 is SMNVEV in the germline V gene (reference sequence). Material: blood. The clonotype originates from a man aged 25 to 40 with Graves' ophthalmopathy. The V and J genes are TRBV27 and TRBJ2-1; D is unclear. CDR3 in amino acids: CASSFLSSANEQFF. DNA for the CDR3: TGTGCCAGCAGTTTTCTATCTTCGGCAAATGAGCAGTTCTTC.